This T cell receptor (beta chain) comes out of a study of shared clonotypes between healthy human individuals. Study-level background: Three plates each covered CD4 naive and memory; CD8 naive two, CD8 memory one. Whole-study findings and limits: Generally, naive subsets came out with larger estimated richness than memory subsets.

Original methodology: Filtering differed because ImmunoSEQ produced junction-only sequences that carried no quality scores. The repertoire was sequenced with immunoSEQ multiplex PCR; TCRdb's copy has only in-frame clones and lacks some. V and J calls plus clone size are reproduced from that table; the DNA served to infer D and trimming. The data show roughly 2.2 million clones, 92% seen once. Each sample came from a Caucasian adult donor living in Nashville, Tennessee. On this clone: What it binds is not known.

This TCR came from a man between 18 and 35 years old in good health. Some clones in this sample may be carry-over from other donors' samples. Sequenced: naive CD4+ T cells from PBMCs. Subset specified: CD45RA+ positively selected.

The CDR3 region is CASSPAPGRGRDTEAFF. The CDR3 coding sequence is TGTGCCAGCTCACCCGCCCCAGGGAGGGGGCGAGACACTGAAGCTTTCTTT. The V call is TRBV18, the J call TRBJ1-1; 7 bases line up with TRBD1. The CDR3 has 17 residues. Germline V gene data show CDR1 as KGHSH and CDR2 as LQKENI. The junction had 13 bases not matched to a gene; V was cut back by 3 bases and J by 3 bases.